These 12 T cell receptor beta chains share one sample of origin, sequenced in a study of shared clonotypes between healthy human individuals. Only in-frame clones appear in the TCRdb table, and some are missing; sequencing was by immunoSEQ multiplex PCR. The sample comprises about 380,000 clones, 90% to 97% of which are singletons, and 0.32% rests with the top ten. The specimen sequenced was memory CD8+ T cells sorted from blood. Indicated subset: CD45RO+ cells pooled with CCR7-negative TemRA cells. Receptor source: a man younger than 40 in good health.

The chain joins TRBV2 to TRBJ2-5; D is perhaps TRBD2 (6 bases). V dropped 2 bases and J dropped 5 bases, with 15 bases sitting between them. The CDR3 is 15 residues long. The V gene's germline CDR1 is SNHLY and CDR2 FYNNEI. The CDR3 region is CASSEYGRVGETQYF. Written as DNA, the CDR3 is TGTGCCAGCAGTGAATACGGGAGAGTTGGGGAGACCCAGTACTTC. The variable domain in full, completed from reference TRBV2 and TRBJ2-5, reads EPEVTQTPSHQVTQMGQEVILRCVPISNHLYFYWYRQILGQKVEFLVSFYNNEISEKSEIFDDQFSVERPDGSNFTLKIRSTKLEDSAMYFCASSEYGRVGETQYFGPGTRLLVL.

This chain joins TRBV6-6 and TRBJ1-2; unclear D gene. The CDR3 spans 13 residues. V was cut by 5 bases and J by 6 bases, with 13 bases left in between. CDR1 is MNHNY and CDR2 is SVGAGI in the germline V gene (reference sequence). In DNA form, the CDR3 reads TGTGCCAGCAGTGACCCCTTGGGCGATGGCTACACCTTC. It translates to CASSDPLGDGYTF.

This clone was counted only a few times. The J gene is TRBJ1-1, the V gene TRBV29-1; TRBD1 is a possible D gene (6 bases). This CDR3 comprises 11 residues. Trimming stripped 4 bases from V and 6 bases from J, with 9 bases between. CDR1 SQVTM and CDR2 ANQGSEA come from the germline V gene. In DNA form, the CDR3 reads TGCAGCGTTGGGGAGGGGGCTGAAGCTTTCTTT. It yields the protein CSVGEGAEAFF.

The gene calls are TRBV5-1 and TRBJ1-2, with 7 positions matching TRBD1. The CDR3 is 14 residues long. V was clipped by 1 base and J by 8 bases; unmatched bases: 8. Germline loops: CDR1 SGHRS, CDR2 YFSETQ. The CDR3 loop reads CASSLTGDLSGYTF. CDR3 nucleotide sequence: TGCGCCAGCAGCTTGACAGGGGATTTATCGGGCTACACCTTC.

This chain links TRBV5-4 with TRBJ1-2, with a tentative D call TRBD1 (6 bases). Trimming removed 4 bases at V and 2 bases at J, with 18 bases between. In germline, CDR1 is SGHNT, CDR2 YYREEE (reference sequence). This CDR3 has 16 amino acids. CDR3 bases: TGTGCCAGCAGCCCAACGCCGGGACACCCCAACTATGGCTACACCTTC. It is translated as CASSPTPGHPNYGYTF.

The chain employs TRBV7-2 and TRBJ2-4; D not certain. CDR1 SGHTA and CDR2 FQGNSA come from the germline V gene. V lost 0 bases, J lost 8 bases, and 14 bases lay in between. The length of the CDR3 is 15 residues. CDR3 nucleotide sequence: TGTGCCAGCAGCTTAGCCCTATCGCGAGGAGACATTCAGTACTTC. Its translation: CASSLALSRGDIQYF.

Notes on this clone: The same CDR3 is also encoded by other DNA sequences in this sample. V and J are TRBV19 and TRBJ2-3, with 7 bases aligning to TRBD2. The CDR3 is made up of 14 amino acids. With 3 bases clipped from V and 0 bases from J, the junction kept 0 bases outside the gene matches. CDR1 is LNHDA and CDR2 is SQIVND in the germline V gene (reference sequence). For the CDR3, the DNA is TGTGCCAGTAGTATGACTAGCAGCACAGATACGCAGTATTTT. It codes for CASSMTSSTDTQYF.

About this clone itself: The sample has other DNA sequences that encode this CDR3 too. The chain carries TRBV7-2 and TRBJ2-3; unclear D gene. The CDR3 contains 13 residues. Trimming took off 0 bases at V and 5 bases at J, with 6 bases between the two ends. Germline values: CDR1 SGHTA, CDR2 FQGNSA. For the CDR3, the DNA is TGTGCCAGCAGCTTAGCGCTACGAGATACGCAGTATTTT. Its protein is CASSLALRDTQYF. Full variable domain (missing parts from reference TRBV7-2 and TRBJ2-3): GAGVSQSPSNKVTEKGKDVELRCDPISGHTALYWYRQSLGQGLEFLIYFQGNSAPDKSGLPSDRFSAERTGGSVSTLTIQRTQQEDSAVYLCASSLALRDTQYFGPGTRLTVL.

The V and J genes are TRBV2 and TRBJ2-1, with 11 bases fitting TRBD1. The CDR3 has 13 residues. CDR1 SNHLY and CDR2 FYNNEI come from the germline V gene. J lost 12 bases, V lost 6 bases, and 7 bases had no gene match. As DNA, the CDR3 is TGTGCCAGCAGGGGACAGGGGGGCTGGGTGCAGTTCTTC. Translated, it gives CASRGQGGWVQFF.

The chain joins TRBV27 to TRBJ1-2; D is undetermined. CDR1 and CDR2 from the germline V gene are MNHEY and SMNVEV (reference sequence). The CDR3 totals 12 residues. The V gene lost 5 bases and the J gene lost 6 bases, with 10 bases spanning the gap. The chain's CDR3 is CASSADGDGYTF. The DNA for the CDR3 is TGTGCCAGCAGTGCGGACGGTGATGGCTACACCTTC.

The CDR3 sequence is CASSSSSYEQYF. The CDR3 region has the DNA TGTGCCAGCAGCTCGAGCAGCTACGAGCAGTACTTC. This chain uses TRBV7-6 with TRBJ2-7; no clear D. CDR3 length: 12 residues. V shed 4 bases and J shed 3 bases, with 7 bases lying between them. The germline CDR1 and CDR2 sequences are SGHVS and FNYEAQ.

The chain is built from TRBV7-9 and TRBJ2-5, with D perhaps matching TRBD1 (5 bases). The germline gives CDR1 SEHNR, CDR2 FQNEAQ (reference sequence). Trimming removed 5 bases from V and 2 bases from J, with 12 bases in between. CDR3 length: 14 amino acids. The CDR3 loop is CASSLIGAQETQYF. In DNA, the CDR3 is TGTGCCAGCAGCCTCATAGGGGCTCAAGAGACCCAGTACTTC.